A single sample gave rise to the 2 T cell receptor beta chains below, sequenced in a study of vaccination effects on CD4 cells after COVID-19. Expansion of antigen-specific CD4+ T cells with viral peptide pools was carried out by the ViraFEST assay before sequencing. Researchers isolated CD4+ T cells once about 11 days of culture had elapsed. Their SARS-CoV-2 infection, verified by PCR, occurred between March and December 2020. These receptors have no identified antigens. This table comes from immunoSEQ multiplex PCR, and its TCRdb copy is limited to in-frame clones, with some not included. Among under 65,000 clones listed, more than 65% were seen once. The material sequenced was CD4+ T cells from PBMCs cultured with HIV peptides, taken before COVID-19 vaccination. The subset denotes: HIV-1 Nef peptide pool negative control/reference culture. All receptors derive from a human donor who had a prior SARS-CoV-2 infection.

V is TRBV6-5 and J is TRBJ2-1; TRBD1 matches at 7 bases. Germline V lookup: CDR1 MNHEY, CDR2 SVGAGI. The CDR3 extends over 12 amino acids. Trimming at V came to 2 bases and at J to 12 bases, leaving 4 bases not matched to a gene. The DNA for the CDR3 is TGTGCCAGCAGTTACGAGGCAGGGGGGCAGTTCTTC. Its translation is CASSYEAGGQFF.

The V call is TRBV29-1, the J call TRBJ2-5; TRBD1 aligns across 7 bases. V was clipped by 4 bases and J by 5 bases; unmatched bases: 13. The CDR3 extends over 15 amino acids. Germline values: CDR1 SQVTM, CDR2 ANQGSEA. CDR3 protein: CSVVRWTGWGETQYF. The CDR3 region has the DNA TGCAGCGTTGTCCGTTGGACAGGCTGGGGGGAGACCCAGTACTTC.